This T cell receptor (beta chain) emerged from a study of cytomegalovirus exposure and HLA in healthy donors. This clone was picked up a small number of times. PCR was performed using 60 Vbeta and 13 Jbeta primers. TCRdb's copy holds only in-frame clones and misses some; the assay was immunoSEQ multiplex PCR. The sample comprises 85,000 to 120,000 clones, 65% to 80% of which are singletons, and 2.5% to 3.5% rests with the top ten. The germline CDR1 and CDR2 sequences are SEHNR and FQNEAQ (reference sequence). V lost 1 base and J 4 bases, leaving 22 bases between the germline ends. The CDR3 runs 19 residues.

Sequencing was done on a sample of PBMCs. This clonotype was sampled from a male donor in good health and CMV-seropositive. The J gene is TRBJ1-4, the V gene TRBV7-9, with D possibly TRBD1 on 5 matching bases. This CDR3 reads CASSLESGIRQQYNEKLFF. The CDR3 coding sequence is TGTGCCAGCAGCTTAGAATCTGGTATTCGACAGCAGTATAATGAAAAACTGTTTTTT.